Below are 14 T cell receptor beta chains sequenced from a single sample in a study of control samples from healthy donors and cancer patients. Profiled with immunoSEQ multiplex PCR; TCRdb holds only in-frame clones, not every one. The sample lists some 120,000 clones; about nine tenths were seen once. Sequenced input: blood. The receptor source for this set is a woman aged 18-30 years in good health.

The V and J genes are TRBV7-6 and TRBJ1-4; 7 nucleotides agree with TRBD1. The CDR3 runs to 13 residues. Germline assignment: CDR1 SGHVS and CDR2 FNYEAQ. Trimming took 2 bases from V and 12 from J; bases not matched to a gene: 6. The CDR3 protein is CASSLRQGLELFF. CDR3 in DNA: TGTGCCAGCAGCTTACGACAGGGATTGGAACTGTTTTTT.

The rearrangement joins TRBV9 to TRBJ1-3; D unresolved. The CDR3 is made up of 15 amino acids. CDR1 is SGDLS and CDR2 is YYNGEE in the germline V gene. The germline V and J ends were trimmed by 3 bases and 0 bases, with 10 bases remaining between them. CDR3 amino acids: CASSGSEFSGNTIYF. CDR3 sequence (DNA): TGTGCCAGCAGCGGCAGTGAGTTCTCTGGAAACACCATATATTTT.

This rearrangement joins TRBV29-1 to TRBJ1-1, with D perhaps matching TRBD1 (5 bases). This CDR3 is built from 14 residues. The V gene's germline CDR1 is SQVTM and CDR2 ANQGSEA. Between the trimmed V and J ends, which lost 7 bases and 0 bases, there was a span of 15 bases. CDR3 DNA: TGCAGCGCTTACGACGGACACATGAACACTGAAGCTTTCTTT. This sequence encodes CSAYDGHMNTEAFF.

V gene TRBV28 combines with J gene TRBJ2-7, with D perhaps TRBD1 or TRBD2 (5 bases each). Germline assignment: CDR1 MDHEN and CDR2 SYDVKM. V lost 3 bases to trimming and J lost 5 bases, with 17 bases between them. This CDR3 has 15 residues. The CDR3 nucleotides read TGTGCCAGCAGTTTCTTTCGGGACGAACGGGACGAGCAGTACTTC. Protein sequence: CASSFFRDERDEQYF. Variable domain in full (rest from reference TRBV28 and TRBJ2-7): DVKVTQSSRYLVKRTGEKVFLECVQDMDHENMFWYRQDPGLGLRLIYFSYDVKMKEKGDIPEGYSVSREKKERFSLILESASTNQTSMYLCASSFFRDERDEQYFGPGTRLTVT.

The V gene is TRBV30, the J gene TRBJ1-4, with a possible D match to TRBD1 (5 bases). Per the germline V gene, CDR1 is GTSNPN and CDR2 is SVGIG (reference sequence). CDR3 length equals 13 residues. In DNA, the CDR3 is TGTGCTCTAGCGGAACAGGCAGGTGAAAAACTGTTTTTT. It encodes CALAEQAGEKLFF.

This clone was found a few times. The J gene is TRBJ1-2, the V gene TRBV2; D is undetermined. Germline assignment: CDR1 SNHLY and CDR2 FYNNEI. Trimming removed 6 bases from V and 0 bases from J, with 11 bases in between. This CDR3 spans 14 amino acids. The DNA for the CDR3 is TGTGCCAGCAGCCCGGAGAGGGCTAACTATGGCTACACCTTC. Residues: CASSPERANYGYTF.

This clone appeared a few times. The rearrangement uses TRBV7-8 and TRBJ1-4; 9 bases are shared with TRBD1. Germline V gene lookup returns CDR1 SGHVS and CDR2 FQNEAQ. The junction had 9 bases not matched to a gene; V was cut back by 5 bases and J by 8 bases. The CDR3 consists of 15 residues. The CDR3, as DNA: TGTGCCAGCAGCCTAACCGACAGGGGGGGAGAAAAACTGTTTTTT. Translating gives CASSLTDRGGEKLFF.

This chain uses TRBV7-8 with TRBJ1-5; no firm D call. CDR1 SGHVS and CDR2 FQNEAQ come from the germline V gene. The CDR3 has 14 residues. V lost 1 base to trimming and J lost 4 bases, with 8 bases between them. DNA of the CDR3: TGTGCCAGCAGCTTAGTTCTTGGGAATCAGCCCCAGCATTTT. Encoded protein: CASSLVLGNQPQHF.

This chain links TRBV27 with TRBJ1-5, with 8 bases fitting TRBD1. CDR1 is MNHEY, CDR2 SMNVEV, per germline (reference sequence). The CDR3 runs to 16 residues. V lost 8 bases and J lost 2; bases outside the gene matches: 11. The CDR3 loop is CASRRQGKSGNQPQHF. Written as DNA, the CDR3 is TGTGCCAGCCGAAGACAGGGGAAGTCGGGCAATCAGCCCCAGCATTTT.

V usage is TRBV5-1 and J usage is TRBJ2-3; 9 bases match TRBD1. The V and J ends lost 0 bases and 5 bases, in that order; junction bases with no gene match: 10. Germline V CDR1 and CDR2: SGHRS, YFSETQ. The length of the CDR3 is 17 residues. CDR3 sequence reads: CASSLGNRDRERDTQYF. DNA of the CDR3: TGCGCCAGCAGCTTGGGAAACCGGGACAGGGAGAGAGATACGCAGTATTTT.

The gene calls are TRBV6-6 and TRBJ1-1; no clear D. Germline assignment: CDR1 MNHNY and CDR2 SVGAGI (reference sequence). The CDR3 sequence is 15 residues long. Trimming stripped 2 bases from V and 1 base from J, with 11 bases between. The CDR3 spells CASSYGWDSNTEAFF. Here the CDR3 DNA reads TGTGCCAGCAGTTACGGTTGGGATTCGAACACTGAAGCTTTCTTT.

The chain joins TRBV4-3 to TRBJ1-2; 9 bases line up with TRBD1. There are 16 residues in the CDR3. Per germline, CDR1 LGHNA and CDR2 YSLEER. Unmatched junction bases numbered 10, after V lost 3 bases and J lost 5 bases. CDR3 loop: CASSHLDRGEIYGYTF. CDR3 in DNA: TGCGCCAGCAGCCATTTGGACAGGGGAGAGATTTATGGCTACACCTTC.

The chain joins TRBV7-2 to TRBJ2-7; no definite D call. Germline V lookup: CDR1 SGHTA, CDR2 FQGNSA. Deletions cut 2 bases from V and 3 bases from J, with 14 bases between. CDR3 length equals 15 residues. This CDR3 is CASSLTHPLSYEQYF. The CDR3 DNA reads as TGTGCCAGCAGCTTAACTCACCCCTTGAGCTACGAGCAGTACTTC.

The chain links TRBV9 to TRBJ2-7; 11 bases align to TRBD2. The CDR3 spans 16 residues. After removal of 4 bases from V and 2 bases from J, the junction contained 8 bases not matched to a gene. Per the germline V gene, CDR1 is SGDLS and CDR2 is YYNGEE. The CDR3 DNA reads TGTGCCAGCAGCCCCTTTGGGACTAGCGGAACCTACGAGCAGTACTTC. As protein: CASSPFGTSGTYEQYF.